This is a list of T cell receptor beta chains from one sample in a study of OX40 agonist ivuxolimab in advanced cancers. Clones were read by immunoSEQ multiplex PCR, and TCRdb kept only the in-frame ones, dropping some. The data show 130,000 or so clones, around 93% seen once. The input for sequencing was CD4+ or CD8+ T cells sorted from blood, taken in a trial of the OX40 agonist ivuxolimab. These receptors were collected from an adult with an advanced solid tumor such as melanoma, head and neck, liver or kidney cancer. CDR3s include the opening cysteine and the closing phenylalanine or tryptophan. A D gene is named only where the DNA matches it firmly. Clone size is stated in some rows and not others, as once, few, many or a class when expanded.

D gene	V gene	clone size	J gene	CDR3 DNA	CDR3 protein
TRBD1	TRBV6-5	NA	TRBJ1-5	TGTGCCAGCAGTCGGGACAGGGATCAGCCCCAGCATTTT	CASSRDRDQPQHF
TRBD2	TRBV7-9	once	TRBJ2-4	TGTGCCAGCAGCTACTGGACTAGCGGGGGGTCAGCCAAAAACATTCAGTACTTC	CASSYWTSGGSAKNIQYF
NA	TRBV29-1	NA	TRBJ1-5	TGCAGCGTTGTTGGGGCAGGAAGCAATCAGCCCCAGCATTTT	CSVVGAGSNQPQHF
TRBD2	TRBV5-1	NA	TRBJ2-3	TGCGCCAGCAGCCGGGGGGTAGCGGCTAGCACAGATACGCAGTATTTT	CASSRGVAASTDTQYF
NA	TRBV11-1	NA	TRBJ1-1	TGTGCCAGCAGCTTAGTACGGGGGAGCACTGAAGCTTTCTTT	CASSLVRGSTEAFF
TRBD2	TRBV7-3	NA	TRBJ2-5	TGTGCCAGCAGCTTTAGCGGGAGGGCCTGGGAGACCCAGTACTTC	CASSFSGRAWETQYF
TRBD2	TRBV15	NA	TRBJ2-7	TGTGCCACCAGCAGAGGGCTAGCGGGCGCCTACGAGCAGTACTTC	CATSRGLAGAYEQYF
TRBD1	TRBV2	NA	TRBJ2-2	TGTGCCAGCAGTCCTGGGACAGCCGCGAACACCGGGGAGCTGTTTTTT	CASSPGTAANTGELFF
TRBD1	TRBV28	NA	TRBJ1-1	TGTGCCAGCAGTTTAGGAGGGGGCTTCAGGCTGAACACTGAAGCTTTCTTT	CASSLGGGFRLNTEAFF
NA	TRBV19	NA	TRBJ1-3	TGTGCCAGTAGACGGTTGGACACCATATATTTT	CASRRLDTIYF
NA	TRBV12-2	NA	TRBJ1-5	TGTGCAAGTCGCTTAGAAGGTCGACCCAATCAGCCCCAGCATTTT	CASRLEGRPNQPQHF
NA	TRBV5-1	NA	TRBJ1-1	TGCGCCAGCAGATTTGGAGGGACGGGGAACACTGAAGCTTTCTTT	CASRFGGTGNTEAFF
NA	TRBV28	once	TRBJ2-5	TGTGCCAGCAGTTTGTCGGGGGCCGGGGGGACCCAGTACTTC	CASSLSGAGGTQYF
NA	TRBV18	NA	TRBJ1-1	TGTGCCAGCTCATACAGAGAGACGAACACTGAAGCTTTCTTT	CASSYRETNTEAFF
TRBD1	TRBV6-5	NA	TRBJ1-5	TGTGCCAGCAGTTCGGCCGGGACAGGGAGTCAGCCCCAGCATTTT	CASSSAGTGSQPQHF
TRBD1	TRBV28	NA	TRBJ2-7	TGTGCCAGCAGTCGGACAGGGTGGAGGACGAAATCCTACGAGCAGTACTTC	CASSRTGWRTKSYEQYF
NA	TRBV6-5	NA	TRBJ1-1	TGTGCCAGCTCCGTAAACACTGAAGCTTTCTTT	CASSVNTEAFF
NA	TRBV28	NA	TRBJ1-1	TGTGCCAGCAGTTTTATAGGGGTTGCTGAAGCTTTCTTT	CASSFIGVAEAFF
NA	TRBV9	few	TRBJ2-3	TGTGCCAGCAGCGTAGCTAGGACTATGGGCACAGATACGCAGTATTTT	CASSVARTMGTDTQYF
TRBD2	TRBV6-5	NA	TRBJ2-1	TGTGCCAGCAGACCAGGACTAGCGGGAGCCTGGTTCTTC	CASRPGLAGAWFF
NA	TRBV27	NA	TRBJ1-6	TGTGCCAGCAGTTTAAGTGGGGGAACGGAAAATTCACCCCTCCACTTT	CASSLSGGTENSPLHF
TRBD1	TRBV28	NA	TRBJ1-5	TGTGCCAGCAGTCCCCGGGACAGGTTGGTTAAAAGCAATCAGCCCCAGCATTTT	CASSPRDRLVKSNQPQHF
NA	TRBV4-2	NA	TRBJ1-2	TGTGCCAGCAGCCAAGAAGGGGCGGGACTCAGTCGGGGCTACACCTTC	CASSQEGAGLSRGYTF
TRBD1	TRBV11-2	NA	TRBJ1-1	TGTGCCAGCAGAAAAGGGTCCGGCAGGGGGACCACTGAAGCTTTCTTT	CASRKGSGRGTTEAFF
TRBD2	TRBV7-9	NA	TRBJ2-1	TGTGCCAGCAGCTCCGACACCGGGACTAGCGCGGCGAATGAGCAGTTCTTC	CASSSDTGTSAANEQFF
NA	TRBV9	NA	TRBJ1-4	TGTGCCAGCAGCGTAGGTATCCGATCGCAGGAAAAACTGTTTTTT	CASSVGIRSQEKLFF
TRBD1	TRBV28	once	TRBJ1-5	TGTGCCAGCGCCTCTGGGGACAGGGGACGCAATCAGCCCCAGCATTTT	CASASGDRGRNQPQHF
TRBD2	TRBV10-3	NA	TRBJ2-1	TGTGCCATCAGTGAGTCTGGGGCACAGCGGGGTTATGAGCAGTTCTTC	CAISESGAQRGYEQFF
NA	TRBV9	NA	TRBJ2-7	TGTGCCAGCAGCGTAGTGGGCTCATCCTACGAGCAGTACTTC	CASSVVGSSYEQYF
NA	TRBV6-6	few	TRBJ1-1	TGTGCCAGCAGAAACAGGGAGACTGAAGCTTTCTTT	CASRNRETEAFF
TRBD1	TRBV27	NA	TRBJ1-2	TGTGCCAGCAGTTCACCCGCAACAGGGGAAAAGGATGGCTACACCTTC	CASSSPATGEKDGYTF
NA	TRBV7-2	NA	TRBJ2-2	TGTGCCAGCAGCTTAGTAAGGGGGGACACCGGGGAGCTGTTTTTT	CASSLVRGDTGELFF
TRBD1	TRBV28	NA	TRBJ2-5	TGTGCCAGCAAGGGGGGGACAGGGGCTCGGGAGACCCAGTACTTC	CASKGGTGARETQYF
NA	TRBV7-3	NA	TRBJ2-3	TGTGCCAGCAGCTGGACGGGTAGCACAGATACGCAGTATTTT	CASSWTGSTDTQYF
NA	TRBV5-1	NA	TRBJ1-2	TGCGCCAGCAGCTTGGTTCAGGGGAGCGGCTACACCTTC	CASSLVQGSGYTF
NA	TRBV29-1	NA	TRBJ2-5	TGCAGCGCCCAAACTCACAGCCAGGAGACCCAGTACTTC	CSAQTHSQETQYF